The T cell receptor (beta chain) under discussion was sequenced for a study of blood T cell repertoires in COVID-19 (dated by TCRdb to the early 2020s). Background for the entire study: Samples from collaborators originated in the United States, Italy and Spain and spanned both the acute and convalescent phases of COVID-19. Samples came from the ongoing ImmuneRACE study (first 160 participants) plus 1,254 subjects from 6 global collaborators. A freely available public database, intended as a resource for researchers studying the immune response to SARS-CoV-2, is where the repertoires were released. Where available, HLA class I and class II types were taken from metadata supplied by the sample provider and were not determined by assay-based typing. The dataset comprised deeply sampled blood TCRbeta repertoires from subjects exposed to, actively infected with, or recovered from COVID-19. The prospective study material was composed of cDNA or gDNA derived from T cells, B-cell-depleted T cells, or PBMCs. Nearly every sample came with metadata listing a de-identified subject ID, COVID-19 status, age in years and sex.

Reading from cysteine to phenylalanine, the CDR3 counts 13 amino acids. The CDR3 DNA has 39 bases and is translated from base 1. V was cut back by 4 bases and J by 0 bases, leaving a gap of 7 bases between them. CDR1 and CDR2 (SQVTM, ANQGSEA) derive from the germline V gene. TCRbeta CDR3 regions were amplified from genomic DNA using the immunoSEQ Assay, a bias-controlled multiplex PCR. On the study's bioinformatics: Nucleated cell counts per sample were estimated from amplification of reference gene primers within the assay. To quantify the absolute abundance of each unique TCRbeta CDR3 rearrangement, sequence reads were collapsed and filtered. For each sample, productive Simpson clonality was calculated by taking the square root of Simpson's diversity index across productive rearrangements. TCRdb re-hosts the immuneACCESS table, in-frame sequences only. Its copies lack some clones; in the studies checked, an unresolved V gene accounts for under half of them, and the cause for the rest is not known. V and J calls and clone size are copied from that table; D and trimming were computed from the DNA. For this sample the table gives a few hundred thousand clones, of which around 85% were detected only once. The ten most abundant clones make up 3.5% to 4% of the sample.

Points the paper makes about the study in general: The quantity of clinical and demographic metadata differed by source and by participant and was supplied without curation.

Enrolling through a virtual design, the prospective study's participants ranged in age from roughly 18 to 95 years and lived across about two dozen United States geographic areas. In the prospective study, cohorts were assigned on the basis of participant-reported clinical history obtained from a screening survey and a study questionnaire. In the prospective study, mobile phlebotomists collected whole blood, serum and a nasopharyngeal or oropharyngeal swab from each participant. Additional blood draws and questionnaires over an approximately 2-month period could optionally be provided by prospective study participants. Blood samples from the prospective study were shipped frozen or at room temperature prior to DNA extraction. Worth noting for this clone: No cognate antigen has been identified for it. No clone much larger than this one lies a single base away; base qualities are absent.

The chain couples TRBV29-1 to TRBJ1-3, with the identity of the D gene unclear. The sequencing sample was made of PBMCs or T cells enriched from blood (not recorded which). The receptor was derived from a woman in her thirties or forties with acute COVID-19. The DNA reads as follows: TGCAGCGTTGCGCAGGCCTCTGGAAACACCATATATTTT. It is translated as CSVAQASGNTIYF.